The clone carrying this T cell receptor (beta chain) has ten or more counts. The source material, RNA transcripts, was used to amplify TCR beta CDR3 regions. HTBI primers were the set used in a first-round RT-PCR of the TCR CDR3. TCRdb reprocessed the multiplex PCR reads via MiXCR and lists one record per CDR3 protein. The data contain fewer than 650,000 distinct CDR3 sequences, roughly 14% of them singletons. Germline V CDR1 and CDR2: SQVTM, ANQGSEA. This CDR3 contains 16 residues. The sample comes from a study of T cells in Graves' hyperthyroidism and ophthalmopathy. The sequenced material came from blood. The source of this sequence is a woman between 40 and 55 years old with Graves' ophthalmopathy. This chain uses TRBV29-1 with TRBJ2-5; 14 nucleotides align to TRBD2. Here the CDR3 reads CTTQGLAGALGETQYF. Here the CDR3 DNA reads TGCACCACCCAGGGACTAGCGGGAGCTCTGGGGGAGACCCAGTACTTC.